The 8 T cell receptor beta chains reported below all come from one sample, sequenced in a study of relationships among human T cell subsets. Semiquantitative ARM-PCR amplified T cell receptor alpha and beta CDR3 regions from mRNA. Tagged nested gene-specific primers were used first, then communal superprimers amplified exponentially. MiXCR, run by TCRdb on the multiplex PCR reads, gives a single entry per CDR3 protein. The sample consists of over 13,000 distinct CDR3 sequences, less than 80% of them appearing once. The sequenced sample consisted of total T cells sorted from blood. These receptors came from a man aged 40-49 years in good health.

V usage is TRBV25-1 and J usage is TRBJ2-6, with D possibly TRBD1 on 6 matching bases. V was clipped by 2 bases and J by 0 bases, with 8 bases between them. The CDR3 covers 16 residues. Germline V lookup: CDR1 MGHDK, CDR2 SYGVNS. CDR3 sequence (DNA): TGTGCCAGCAGTGAAGGCAGGGGCTCTGGGGCCAACGTCCTGACTTTC. This gives the protein CASSEGRGSGANVLTF.

Comments on this clonotype: Compared with germline, one end of the junction differs, possibly owing to a read error. This rearrangement joins TRBV10-3 to TRBJ2-7; D might be TRBD2 (6 bases). Germline values: CDR1 ENHRY, CDR2 SYGVKD. This CDR3 comprises 14 residues. The CDR3 DNA is TGTGCCATAAGTGCGCAACGGGGAGGCTACGAGCAGTACTTC. Translation gives CAISAQRGGYEQYF.

This clonotype was seen once. This chain uses TRBV12-3 or TRBV12-4 with TRBJ2-5, with D unclear. The CDR3 covers 15 residues. Trimming took off 5 bases at V and 2 bases at J, with 15 bases between the two ends. In nucleotides, the CDR3 is TGTGCCAGCAGTCCTAGAGGCATACTACAAGAGACCCAGTACTTC. Translated, it gives CASSPRGILQETQYF.

The chain links TRBV29-1 to TRBJ2-3; 7 nucleotides agree with TRBD2. Trimming cost V 8 bases and J 8 bases; bases outside gene matches: 7. The CDR3 has 11 amino acids. Per germline, CDR1 SQVTM and CDR2 ANQGSEA. The CDR3, as DNA: TGCAGCCCCCGGGAGGAAGGTACGCAGTATTTT. Translated, it gives CSPREEGTQYF.

V is TRBV13 and J is TRBJ1-1; D is unresolved. Trimming removed 6 bases at V and 7 bases at J, with 9 bases between. Germline-derived CDR1 and CDR2 are PRHDT and FYEKMQ (reference sequence). This CDR3 contains 11 residues. The CDR3 coding sequence is TGTGCCAGCAGGGGAGTGGGTGAAGCTTTCTTT. It translates to CASRGVGEAFF.

This rearrangement joins TRBV27 to TRBJ2-1; 11 bases match TRBD2. There are 16 residues in the CDR3. Germline V CDR1 and CDR2: MNHEY, SMNVEV (reference sequence). V lost 4 bases to trimming and J lost 4 bases; unmatched junction nucleotides: 6. The CDR3 region is CASSSYSGGGYNEQFF. In DNA form, the CDR3 reads TGTGCCAGCAGTTCCTATAGCGGGGGGGGATACAATGAGCAGTTCTTC.

The V and J genes are TRBV28 and TRBJ2-1, with 9 positions matching TRBD2. Germline CDR1 is MDHEN and CDR2 is SYDVKM. There are 14 residues in the CDR3. Trimming removed 7 bases from V and 4 bases from J; junction bases left unmatched: 5. CDR3 coding DNA: TGTGCCAGCACCCCTAGCGGGACGTACAATGAGCAGTTCTTC. It translates to CASTPSGTYNEQFF.

For this clonotype: The junction shows a germline mismatch at one end, possibly a read error. The chain joins TRBV5-4 to TRBJ2-2, with 9 positions matching TRBD1. Germline CDR1 is SGHNT and CDR2 is YYREEE (reference sequence). The CDR3 runs to 14 residues. The CDR3 region has the DNA TGCGCCATGGGACAGGGTGTTCGCACCGGGGAGCTGTTTTTT. It is translated as CAMGQGVRTGELFF.